One sample yielded the 14 T cell receptor beta chains listed below, sequenced in a study of monozygotic twins with inflammatory bowel disease. Using the 5' RACE reads, TCRdb records one entry per CDR3 protein without DNA. This sample lists 330,000 or so distinct CDR3 sequences; its ten largest clones have approximately 2%. The sample comprised blood. The origin of the receptors is a human donor with ulcerative colitis or Crohn's disease, or a healthy co-twin of an affected twin (not recorded which).

The J gene is TRBJ1-5, the V gene TRBV7-2; TCRdb lists TRBD1, though no DNA is available to test this call. The CDR3 sequence is 15 residues long. Germline assignment: CDR1 SGHTA and CDR2 FQGNSA. Here the CDR3 reads CASSGGQYGNQPQHF.

The genes are TRBV6-1 and TRBJ2-7; TCRdb's D call, TRBD2, is unchecked because there is no DNA. The CDR3 is made up of 14 amino acids. Germline V CDR1 and CDR2: MNHNS, SASEGT. The CDR3 spells CASSQREGPYEQYF.

The V and J genes are TRBV12-3 or TRBV12-4 and TRBJ2-1; TCRdb reports TRBD2, a call that lacks DNA to check it against. The CDR3 totals 17 residues. CDR3 loop: CASSGLSGSPSYNEQFF.

The chain is built from TRBV12-3 or TRBV12-4 and TRBJ1-5. This CDR3 spans 13 amino acids. The CDR3 spells CASSFWENQPQHF.

The chain links TRBV29-1 to TRBJ2-1. This CDR3 has 15 residues. Looked up from germline, CDR1 is SQVTM and CDR2 is ANQGSEA. The CDR3 here is CSVDRRSSSYNEQFF.

V gene TRBV20-1 combines with J gene TRBJ2-7; TCRdb's D gene call, TRBD2, goes unchecked for lack of DNA. Germline CDR1 reads DFQATT; CDR2 reads SNEGSKA (reference sequence). The CDR3 loop spans 15 amino acids. CDR3 sequence: CSASKGLAASYEQYF.

V and J are TRBV6-5 and TRBJ2-5; no DNA is available, so the TRBD2 call from TCRdb remains unchecked. The CDR3 is made up of 15 amino acids. From germline, CDR1 is MNHEY and CDR2 SVGAGI. The CDR3: CASSYSSGRGETQYF.

The CDR3: CASSFPGTVYEQYF. The chain carries TRBV12-3 or TRBV12-4 and TRBJ2-7; no DNA is available, so the TRBD1 call from TCRdb remains unchecked. The CDR3 length is 14 residues.

The chain combines TRBV20-1 with TRBJ2-7; TCRdb selects TRBD1, and the lack of DNA leaves this call unchecked. The CDR3 is 13 residues long. CDR1 is DFQATT, CDR2 SNEGSKA, per germline (reference sequence). This chain's CDR3 is CSADRDGRKEQYF.

This chain connects TRBV3-1 to TRBJ2-1; TCRdb's D call, TRBD1, is unchecked because there is no DNA. CDR3 length: 15 residues. Germline V CDR1 and CDR2: LGHDT, YNNKEL (reference sequence). CDR3 protein: CASSQVTGVYNEQFF.

The V gene is TRBV5-1, the J gene TRBJ2-1; the TRBD2 assignment by TCRdb is unverifiable without DNA. The CDR3 contains 15 residues. Per germline, CDR1 SGHRS and CDR2 YFSETQ. CDR3 sequence: CASSLGTTSYNEQFF.

The chain links TRBV12-3 or TRBV12-4 to TRBJ2-2; the TCRdb call, TRBD1, lacks DNA for checking. The CDR3 is made up of 13 amino acids. CDR3 in amino acids: CASRKEGTGELFF.

This CDR3 reads CASSFRGTSQETQYF. This chain uses TRBV5-1 with TRBJ2-5; TCRdb reports TRBD1, a call that lacks DNA to check it against. The CDR3 spans 15 residues. Germline V lookup: CDR1 SGHRS, CDR2 YFSETQ.

The CDR3 sequence: CASWGGENTGELFF. The rearrangement uses TRBV5-5 and TRBJ2-2. The germline CDR1 and CDR2 sequences are SGHKS and YYEKEE (reference sequence). The CDR3 has 14 amino acids.